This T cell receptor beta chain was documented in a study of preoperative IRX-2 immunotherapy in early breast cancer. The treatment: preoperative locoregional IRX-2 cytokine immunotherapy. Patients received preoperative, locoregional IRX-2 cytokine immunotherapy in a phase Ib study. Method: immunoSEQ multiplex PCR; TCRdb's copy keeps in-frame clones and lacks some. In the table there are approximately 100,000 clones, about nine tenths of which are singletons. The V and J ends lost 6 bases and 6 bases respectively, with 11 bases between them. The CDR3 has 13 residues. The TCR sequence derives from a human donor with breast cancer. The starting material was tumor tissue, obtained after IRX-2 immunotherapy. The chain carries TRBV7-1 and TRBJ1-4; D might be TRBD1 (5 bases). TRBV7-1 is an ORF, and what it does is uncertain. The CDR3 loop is CASSIQGDEKLFF. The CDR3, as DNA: TGTGCCAGCAGTATTCAGGGAGATGAAAAACTGTTTTTT.